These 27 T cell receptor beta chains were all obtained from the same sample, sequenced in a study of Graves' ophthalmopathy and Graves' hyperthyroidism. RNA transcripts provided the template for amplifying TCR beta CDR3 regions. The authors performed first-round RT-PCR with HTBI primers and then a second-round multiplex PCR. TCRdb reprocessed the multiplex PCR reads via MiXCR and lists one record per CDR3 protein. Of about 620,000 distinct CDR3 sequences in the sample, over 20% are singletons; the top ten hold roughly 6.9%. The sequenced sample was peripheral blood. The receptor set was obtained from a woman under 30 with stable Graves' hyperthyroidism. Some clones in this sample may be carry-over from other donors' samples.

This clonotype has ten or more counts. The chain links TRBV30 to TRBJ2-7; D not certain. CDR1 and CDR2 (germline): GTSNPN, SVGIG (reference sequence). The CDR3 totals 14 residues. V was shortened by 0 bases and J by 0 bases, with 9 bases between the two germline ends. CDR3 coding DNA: TGTGCCTGGAGTGTGGCCTACCCCTCCTACGAGCAGTACTTC. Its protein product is CAWSVAYPSYEQYF.

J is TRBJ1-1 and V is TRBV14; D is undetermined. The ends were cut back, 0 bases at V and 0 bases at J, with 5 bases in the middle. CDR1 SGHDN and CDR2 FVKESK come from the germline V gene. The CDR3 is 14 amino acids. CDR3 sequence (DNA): TGTGCCAGCAGCCAAGATTGGATGAACACTGAAGCTTTCTTT. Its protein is CASSQDWMNTEAFF.

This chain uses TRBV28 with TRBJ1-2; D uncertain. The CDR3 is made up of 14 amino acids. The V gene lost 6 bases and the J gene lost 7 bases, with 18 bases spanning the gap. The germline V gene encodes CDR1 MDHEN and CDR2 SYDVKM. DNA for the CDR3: TGTGCCAGCAGCCCTGGTACAAAAGCCGCTGGCTACACCTTC. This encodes CASSPGTKAAGYTF.

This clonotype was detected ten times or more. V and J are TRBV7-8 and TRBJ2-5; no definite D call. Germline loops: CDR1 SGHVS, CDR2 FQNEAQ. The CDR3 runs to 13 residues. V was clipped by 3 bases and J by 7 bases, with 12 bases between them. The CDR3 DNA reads TGTGCCAGCAGCTTGGTAACCCTGGGGACCCAGTACTTC. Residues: CASSLVTLGTQYF. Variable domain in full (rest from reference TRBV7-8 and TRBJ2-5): GAGVSQSPRYKVAKRGQDVALRCDPISGHVSLFWYQQALGQGPEFLTYFQNEAQLDKSGLPSDRFFAERPEGSVSTLKIQRTQQEDSAVYLCASSLVTLGTQYFGPGTRLLVL.

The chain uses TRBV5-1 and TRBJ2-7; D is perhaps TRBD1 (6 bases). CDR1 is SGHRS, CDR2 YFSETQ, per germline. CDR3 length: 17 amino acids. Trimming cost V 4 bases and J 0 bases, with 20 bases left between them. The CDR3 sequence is CASSARPWTVGSYEQYF. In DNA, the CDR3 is TGCGCCAGCAGCGCCAGACCCTGGACAGTTGGCTCCTACGAGCAGTACTTC.

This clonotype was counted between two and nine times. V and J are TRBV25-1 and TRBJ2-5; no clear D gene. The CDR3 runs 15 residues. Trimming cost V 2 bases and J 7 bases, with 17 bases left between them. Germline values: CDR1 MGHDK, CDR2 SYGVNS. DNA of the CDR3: TGTGCCAGCAGTGAACTCTCCCCCGCCCTGAGGACCCAGTACTTC. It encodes CASSELSPALRTQYF.

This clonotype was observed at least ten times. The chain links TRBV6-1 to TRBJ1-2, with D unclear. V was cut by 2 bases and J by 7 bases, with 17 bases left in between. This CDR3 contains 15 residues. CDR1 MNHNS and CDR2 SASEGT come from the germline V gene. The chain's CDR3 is CASSEITTRHSGYTF. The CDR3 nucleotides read TGTGCCAGCAGTGAAATAACAACGAGGCACAGTGGCTACACCTTC.

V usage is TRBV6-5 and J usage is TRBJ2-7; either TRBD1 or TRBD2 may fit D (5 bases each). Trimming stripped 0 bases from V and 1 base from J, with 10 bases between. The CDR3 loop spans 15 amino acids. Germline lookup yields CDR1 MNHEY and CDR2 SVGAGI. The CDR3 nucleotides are TGTGCCAGCAGTTACTCGAGGGACGGATCCTACGAGCAGTACTTC. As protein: CASSYSRDGSYEQYF.

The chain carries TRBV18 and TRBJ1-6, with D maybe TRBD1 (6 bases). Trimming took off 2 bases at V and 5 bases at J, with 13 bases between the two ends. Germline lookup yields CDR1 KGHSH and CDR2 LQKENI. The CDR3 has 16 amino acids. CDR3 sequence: CASSPLGTMDNSPLHF. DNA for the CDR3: TGTGCCAGCTCACCATTGGGGACAATGGATAATTCACCCCTCCACTTT.

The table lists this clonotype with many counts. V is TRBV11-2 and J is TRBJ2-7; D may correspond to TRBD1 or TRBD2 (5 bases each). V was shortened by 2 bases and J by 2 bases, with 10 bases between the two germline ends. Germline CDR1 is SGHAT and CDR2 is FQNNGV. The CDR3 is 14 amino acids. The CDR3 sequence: CASSLRGSTYEQYF. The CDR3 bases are TGTGCCAGCAGCTTACGGGGCTCCACCTACGAGCAGTACTTC.

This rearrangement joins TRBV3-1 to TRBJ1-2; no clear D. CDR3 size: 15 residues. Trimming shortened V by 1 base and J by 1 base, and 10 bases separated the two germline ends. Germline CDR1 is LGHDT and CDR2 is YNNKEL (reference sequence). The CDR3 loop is CASSQGGRLNYGYTF. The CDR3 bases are TGTGCCAGCAGCCAAGGCGGCAGGCTTAACTATGGCTACACCTTC.

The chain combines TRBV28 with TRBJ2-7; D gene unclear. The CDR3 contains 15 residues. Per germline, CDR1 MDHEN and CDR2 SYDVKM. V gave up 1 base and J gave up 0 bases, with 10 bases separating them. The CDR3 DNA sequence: TGTGCCAGCAGTTTATTGCAGGCCAGCTCCTACGAGCAGTACTTC. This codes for CASSLLQASSYEQYF.

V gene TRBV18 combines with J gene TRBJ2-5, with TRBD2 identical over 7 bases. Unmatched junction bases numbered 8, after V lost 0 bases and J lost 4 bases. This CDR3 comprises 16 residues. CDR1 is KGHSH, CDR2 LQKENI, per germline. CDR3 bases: TGTGCCAGCTCACCACCAGCGGGATATGAGGTAGAGACCCAGTACTTC. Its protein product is CASSPPAGYEVETQYF.

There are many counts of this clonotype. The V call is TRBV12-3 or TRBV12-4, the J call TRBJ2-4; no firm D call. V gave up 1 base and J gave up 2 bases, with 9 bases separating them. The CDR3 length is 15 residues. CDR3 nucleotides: TGTGCCAGCAGTTTAGATTGGAGTTCCAAAAACATTCAGTACTTC. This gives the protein CASSLDWSSKNIQYF.

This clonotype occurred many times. CDR3 sequence: CASHTPQTSGSSYEQYF. CDR3 DNA: TGTGCCAGCCACACGCCCCAGACTAGCGGGAGTTCGTACGAGCAGTACTTC. This rearrangement joins TRBV6-5 to TRBJ2-7; 12 bases fit TRBD2. The CDR3 has 17 amino acids. CDR1 MNHEY and CDR2 SVGAGI come from the germline V gene. J was trimmed by 4 bases and V by 8 bases; bases with no gene match: 15.

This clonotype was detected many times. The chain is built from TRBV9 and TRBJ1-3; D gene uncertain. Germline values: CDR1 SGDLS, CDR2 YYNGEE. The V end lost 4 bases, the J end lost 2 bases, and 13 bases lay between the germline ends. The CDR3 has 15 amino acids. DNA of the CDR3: TGTGCCAGCAGCCGGATTCACGGGGCTGGAAACACCATATATTTT. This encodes CASSRIHGAGNTIYF.

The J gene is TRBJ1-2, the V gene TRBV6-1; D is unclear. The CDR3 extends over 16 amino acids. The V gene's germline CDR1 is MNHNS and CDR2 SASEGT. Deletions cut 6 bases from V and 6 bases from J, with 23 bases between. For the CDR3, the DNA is TGTGCCAGCAGACACCGAAGGCCCTCCTCAAGAAATGGCTACACCTTC. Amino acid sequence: CASRHRRPSSRNGYTF.

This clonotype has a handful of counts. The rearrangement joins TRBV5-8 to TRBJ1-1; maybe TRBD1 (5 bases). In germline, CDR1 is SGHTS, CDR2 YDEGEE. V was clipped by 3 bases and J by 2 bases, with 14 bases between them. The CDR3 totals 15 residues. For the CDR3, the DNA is TGTGCCAGCAGCTCAAACAGGAGGCTAAACACTGAAGCTTTCTTT. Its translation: CASSSNRRLNTEAFF.

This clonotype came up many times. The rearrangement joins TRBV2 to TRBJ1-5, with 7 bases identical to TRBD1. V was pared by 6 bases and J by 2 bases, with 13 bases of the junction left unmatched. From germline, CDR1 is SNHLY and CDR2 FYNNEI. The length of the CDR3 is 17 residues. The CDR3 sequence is CASSIRQGVGGNQPQHF. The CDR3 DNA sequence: TGTGCCAGCAGCATTAGACAGGGAGTGGGGGGCAATCAGCCCCAGCATTTT.

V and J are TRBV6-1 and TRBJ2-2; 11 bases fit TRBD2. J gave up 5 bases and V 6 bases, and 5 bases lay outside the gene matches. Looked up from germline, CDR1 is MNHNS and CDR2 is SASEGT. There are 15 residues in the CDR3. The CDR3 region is CASRPTSGRTGELFF. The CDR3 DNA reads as TGTGCCAGCAGACCTACTAGCGGGAGAACCGGGGAGCTGTTTTTT.

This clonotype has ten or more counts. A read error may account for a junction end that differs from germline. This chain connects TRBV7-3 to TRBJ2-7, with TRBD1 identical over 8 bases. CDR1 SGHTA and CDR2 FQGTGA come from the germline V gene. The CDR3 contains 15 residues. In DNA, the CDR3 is TGTGCCAGCACCTTACTGACAGGGGAGATGGACGAGCAGTACTTC. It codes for CASTLLTGEMDEQYF.

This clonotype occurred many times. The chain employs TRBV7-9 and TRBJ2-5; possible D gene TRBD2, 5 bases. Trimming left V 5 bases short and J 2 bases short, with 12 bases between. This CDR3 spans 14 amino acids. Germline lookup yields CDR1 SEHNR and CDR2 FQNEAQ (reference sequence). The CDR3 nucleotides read TGTGCCAGCAGCCACCCCGGGGTACAAGAGACCCAGTACTTC. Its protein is CASSHPGVQETQYF.

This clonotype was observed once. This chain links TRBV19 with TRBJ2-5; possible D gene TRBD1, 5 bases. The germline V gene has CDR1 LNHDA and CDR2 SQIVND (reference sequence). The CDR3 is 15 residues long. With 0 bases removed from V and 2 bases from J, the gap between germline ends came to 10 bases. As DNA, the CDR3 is TGTGCCAGTAGTATAGATTTCAGGGATCAAGAGACCCAGTACTTC. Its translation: CASSIDFRDQETQYF.

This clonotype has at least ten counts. CDR3 loop: CASSMSDRGRYEQYF. DNA of the CDR3: TGTGCCAGTAGTATGAGCGACAGGGGAAGATACGAGCAGTACTTC. The V and J genes are TRBV19 and TRBJ2-7; TRBD1 aligns across 8 bases. The CDR3 extends over 15 amino acids. Germline lookup yields CDR1 LNHDA and CDR2 SQIVND (reference sequence). With 3 bases clipped from V and 4 bases from J, the junction kept 8 bases outside the gene matches. The variable domain in full, completed from reference TRBV19 and TRBJ2-7, reads DGGITQSPKYLFRKEGQNVTLSCEQNLNHDAMYWYRQDPGQGLRLIYYSQIVNDFQKGDIAEGYSVSREKKESFPLTVTSAQKNPTAFYLCASSMSDRGRYEQYFGPGTRLTVT.

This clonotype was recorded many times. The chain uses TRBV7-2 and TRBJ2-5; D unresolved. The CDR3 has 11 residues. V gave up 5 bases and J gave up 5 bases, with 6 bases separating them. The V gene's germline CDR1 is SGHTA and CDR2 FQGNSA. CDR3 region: CASSHVETQYF. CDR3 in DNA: TGTGCCAGCAGCCATGTGGAGACCCAGTACTTC.

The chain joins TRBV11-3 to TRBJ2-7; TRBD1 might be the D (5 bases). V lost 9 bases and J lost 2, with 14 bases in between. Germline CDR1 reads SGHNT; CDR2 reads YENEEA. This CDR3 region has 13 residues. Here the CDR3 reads CASGTGLTYEQYF. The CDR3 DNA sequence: TGTGCCAGTGGAACAGGATTAACCTACGAGCAGTACTTC.

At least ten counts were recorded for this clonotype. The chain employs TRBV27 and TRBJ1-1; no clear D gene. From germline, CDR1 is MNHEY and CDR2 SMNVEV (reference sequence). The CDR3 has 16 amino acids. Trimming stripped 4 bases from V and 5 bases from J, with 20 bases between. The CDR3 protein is CASSSSPPGGWTEAFF. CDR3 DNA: TGTGCCAGCAGTTCATCACCCCCGGGAGGGTGGACTGAAGCTTTCTTT.